The 9 T cell receptor beta chains below were found in one sample sequenced in a study of OX40 agonist ivuxolimab in advanced cancers. The library was produced with the immunoSEQ multiplex PCR assay. The clones in this table, taken by TCRdb from immuneACCESS, are in-frame only. Not every clone is retained; where verified, under half of the shortfall comes from an unresolved V gene, and the cause of the rest is unknown. A total of 57,000 or so clones appear in this sample, roughly 84% of them only once. The top ten hold roughly 4.4% of the sample. Material: CD4+ or CD8+ T cells sorted from blood, obtained in a trial of the OX40 agonist ivuxolimab. These TCRs come from an adult with an advanced solid tumor such as melanoma, head and neck, liver or kidney cancer.

The CDR3 bases are TGTGCCAGCAGCTTAGACCAGGGTGGCTCTGAAGCTTTCTTT. Protein sequence: CASSLDQGGSEAFF. The V gene is TRBV7-6, the J gene TRBJ1-1, with D tentatively TRBD1 (5 bases). V was cut by 1 base and J by 6 bases, with 12 bases left in between. The germline V gene has CDR1 SGHVS and CDR2 FNYEAQ. The CDR3 covers 14 residues. Complete variable domain (other parts from reference TRBV7-6 and TRBJ1-1): GAGVSQSPRYKVTKRGQDVALRCDPISGHVSLYWYRQALGQGPEFLTYFNYEAQQDKSGLPNDRFSAERPEGSISTLTIQRTEQRDSAMYRCASSLDQGGSEAFFGQGTRLTVV.

The V and J genes are TRBV6-5 and TRBJ2-3, with TRBD2 matching 10 bases. The V gene end was trimmed by 4 bases and the J gene end by 5 bases; junction bases not matched to a gene: 3. In germline, CDR1 is MNHEY, CDR2 SVGAGI. CDR3 length: 14 amino acids. The CDR3: CASSLRLAGDTQYF. The CDR3 region has the DNA TGTGCCAGCAGTTTACGACTAGCGGGAGATACGCAGTATTTT.

The genes are TRBV27 and TRBJ1-1; maybe TRBD1 (5 bases). Trimming stripped 6 bases from V and 3 bases from J, with 14 bases between. The CDR3 length is 14 residues. Germline lookup yields CDR1 MNHEY and CDR2 SMNVEV (reference sequence). The CDR3 sequence: CASRDPGWHTEAFF. Here the CDR3 DNA reads TGTGCCAGCAGAGACCCAGGGTGGCACACTGAAGCTTTCTTT.

The chain links TRBV5-8 to TRBJ2-5; weak D call: TRBD2 (6 bases). The CDR3 is made up of 14 amino acids. CDR1 and CDR2 (germline): SGHTS, YDEGEE. V was cut by 6 bases and J by 6 bases, with 18 bases left in between. Here the CDR3 reads CASTPTEGTKTQYF. The CDR3 region has the DNA TGTGCCAGCACCCCGACGGAGGGGACGAAGACCCAGTACTTC. The full variable domain, with the rest looked up from reference TRBV5-8 and TRBJ2-5, is EAGVTQSPTHLIKTRGQQATLRCSPISGHTSVYWYQQALGLGLQFLLWYDEGEERNRGNFPPRFSGRQFPNYSSELNVNALELEDSALYLCASTPTEGTKTQYFGPGTRLLVL.

V gene TRBV5-4 combines with J gene TRBJ1-2; D possibly corresponds to TRBD1 (6 bases). The CDR3 runs 17 residues. Per germline, CDR1 SGHNT and CDR2 YYREEE (reference sequence). With 0 bases removed from V and 8 bases from J, the gap between germline ends came to 23 bases. The CDR3 coding sequence is TGTGCCAGCAGCTTGGAGGTATGGCTTCGGGGGCCACCGGGCTACACCTTC. This sequence encodes CASSLEVWLRGPPGYTF. Full variable domain (outside the CDR3, taken from reference TRBV5-4 and TRBJ1-2): ETGVTQSPTHLIKTRGQQVTLRCSSQSGHNTVSWYQQALGQGPQFIFQYYREEENGRGNFPPRFSGLQFPNYSSELNVNALELDDSALYLCASSLEVWLRGPPGYTFGSGTRLTVV.

This clone was counted only a few times. This chain connects TRBV7-2 to TRBJ2-7, with 7 bases identical to TRBD1. Germline V lookup: CDR1 SGHTA, CDR2 FQGNSA. CDR3 size: 15 residues. The ends lost 2 bases at V and 2 bases at J; junction bases unmatched: 6. CDR3 region: CASSLTLGTAYEQYF. The CDR3 DNA reads TGTGCCAGCAGCTTAACTCTCGGGACAGCCTACGAGCAGTACTTC.

V and J are TRBV4-2 and TRBJ2-1, with 10 bases matching TRBD2. The germline V gene encodes CDR1 LGHNA and CDR2 YNFKEQ. This CDR3 is built from 17 residues. V shed 0 bases and J 3 bases; nucleotides not matched to a gene: 5. The CDR3 region is CASSQDPSSGSYNEQFF. The CDR3 DNA is TGTGCCAGCAGCCAAGACCCTTCTAGCGGGAGCTACAATGAGCAGTTCTTC.

The CDR3 region is CASSPGTVGQPQHF. CDR3 DNA: TGTGCCAGCAGTCCCGGGACAGTTGGTCAGCCCCAGCATTTT. The gene calls are TRBV9 and TRBJ1-5; 7 bases line up with TRBD1. After removal of 5 bases from V and 6 bases from J, the junction contained 8 bases not matched to a gene. Germline assignment: CDR1 SGDLS and CDR2 YYNGEE. CDR3 length: 14 residues.

V is TRBV28 and J is TRBJ1-2; D possibly corresponds to TRBD1 (5 bases). This CDR3 is 14 amino acids long. The germline gives CDR1 MDHEN, CDR2 SYDVKM. The V gene lost 3 bases and the J gene lost 3 bases, with 11 bases spanning the gap. CDR3 region: CASSFVSGDYGYTF. The CDR3 coding sequence is TGTGCCAGCAGTTTTGTCTCGGGGGACTATGGCTACACCTTC.